This note documents a single T cell receptor (beta chain) sequence. Recovered Cohort 3 donors showed two negative PCRs, clearance, or symptom resolution. Only in-frame clones appear in the TCRdb table, and some are missing; sequencing was by immunoSEQ multiplex PCR. In the table there are a few hundred thousand clones, about 85% of which are singletons. The sample is drawn from a study of blood T cell repertoires in COVID-19. Per germline, CDR1 SGHTA and CDR2 FQGTGA. This CDR3 spans 12 amino acids. Trimming took 4 bases from V and 5 from J, leaving 9 bases between them. The rearrangement links TRBV7-3 to TRBJ2-7; a weak D match, TRBD1 (6 bases). The sample comprised PBMCs or T cells enriched from blood (not recorded which). The clonotype originates from a woman between 25 and 40 years old who had recovered from COVID-19. The CDR3 spells CASSSQGNEQYF. CDR3 DNA: TGTGCCAGCAGCTCACAGGGCAACGAGCAGTACTTC.